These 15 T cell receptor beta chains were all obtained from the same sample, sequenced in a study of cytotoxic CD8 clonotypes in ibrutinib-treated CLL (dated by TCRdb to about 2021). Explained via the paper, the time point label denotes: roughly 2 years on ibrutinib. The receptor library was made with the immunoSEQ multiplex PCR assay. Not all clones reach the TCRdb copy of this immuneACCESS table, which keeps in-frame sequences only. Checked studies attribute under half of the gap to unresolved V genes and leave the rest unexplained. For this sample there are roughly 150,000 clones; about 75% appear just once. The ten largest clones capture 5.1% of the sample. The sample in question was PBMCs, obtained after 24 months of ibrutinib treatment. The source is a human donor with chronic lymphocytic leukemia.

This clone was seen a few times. Here the CDR3 reads CASSPSVGEVRQYF. Written as DNA, the CDR3 is TGTGCCAGCAGCCCCAGTGTGGGGGAAGTCCGGCAGTATTTT. The chain uses TRBV7-9 and TRBJ2-3; possibly TRBD1 or TRBD2 for D (5 bases each). CDR1 is SEHNR and CDR2 is FQNEAQ in the germline V gene (reference sequence). Between the trimmed V and J ends, which lost 5 bases and 11 bases, there was a span of 20 bases. The CDR3 covers 14 residues.

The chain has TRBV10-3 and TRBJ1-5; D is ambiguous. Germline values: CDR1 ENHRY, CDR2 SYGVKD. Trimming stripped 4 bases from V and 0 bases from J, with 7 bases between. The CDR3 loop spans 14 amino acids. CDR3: CAISGRDSNQPQHF. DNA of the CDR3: TGTGCCATCAGTGGGCGCGATAGCAATCAGCCCCAGCATTTT.

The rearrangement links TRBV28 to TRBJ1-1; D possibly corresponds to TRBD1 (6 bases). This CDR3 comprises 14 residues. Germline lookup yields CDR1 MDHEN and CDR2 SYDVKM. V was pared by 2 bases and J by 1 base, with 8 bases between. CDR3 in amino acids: CASSLIGGNTEAFF. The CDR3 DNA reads TGTGCCAGCAGTTTAATAGGGGGGAACACTGAAGCTTTCTTT.

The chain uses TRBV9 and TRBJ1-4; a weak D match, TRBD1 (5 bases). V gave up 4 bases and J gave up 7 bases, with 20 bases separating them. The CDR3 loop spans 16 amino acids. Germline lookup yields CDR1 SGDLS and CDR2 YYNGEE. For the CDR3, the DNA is TGTGCCAGCAGCTCACCCCGTGGGGGTGTGGCTGAAAAACTGTTTTTT. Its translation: CASSSPRGGVAEKLFF.

CDR3 in amino acids: CAWSVRSGPSNEQFF. CDR3 DNA: TGTGCCTGGAGTGTAAGGTCAGGGCCGAGTAATGAGCAGTTCTTC. The chain joins TRBV30 to TRBJ2-1; D may be TRBD1 (5 bases). The V end lost 0 bases, the J end lost 7 bases, and 16 bases lay between the germline ends. CDR1 GTSNPN and CDR2 SVGIG come from the germline V gene (reference sequence). The CDR3 has 15 residues.

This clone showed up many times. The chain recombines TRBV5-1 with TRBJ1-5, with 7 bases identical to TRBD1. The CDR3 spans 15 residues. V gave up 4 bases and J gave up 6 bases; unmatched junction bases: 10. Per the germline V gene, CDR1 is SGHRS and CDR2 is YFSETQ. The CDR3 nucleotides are TGCGCCAGCAGCCCGGCGGGGACAGAGGGTCAGCCCCAGCATTTT. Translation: CASSPAGTEGQPQHF.

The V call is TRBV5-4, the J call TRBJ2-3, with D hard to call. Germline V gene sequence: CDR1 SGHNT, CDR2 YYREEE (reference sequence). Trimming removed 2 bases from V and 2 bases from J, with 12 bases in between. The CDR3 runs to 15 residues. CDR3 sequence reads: CASSLDLRVTDTQYF. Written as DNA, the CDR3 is TGTGCCAGCAGCTTAGATTTGAGAGTCACAGATACGCAGTATTTT.

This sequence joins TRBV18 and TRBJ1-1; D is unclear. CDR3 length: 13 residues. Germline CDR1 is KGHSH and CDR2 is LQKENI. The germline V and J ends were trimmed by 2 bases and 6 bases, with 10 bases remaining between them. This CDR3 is CASSPNPSAEAFF. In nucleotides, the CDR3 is TGTGCCAGCTCACCAAATCCATCGGCTGAAGCTTTCTTT.

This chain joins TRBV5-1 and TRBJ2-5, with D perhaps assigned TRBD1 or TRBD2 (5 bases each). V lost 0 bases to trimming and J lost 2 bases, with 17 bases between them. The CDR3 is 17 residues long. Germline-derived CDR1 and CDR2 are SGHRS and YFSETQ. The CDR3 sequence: CASSLGRRDLGQETQYF. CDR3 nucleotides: TGCGCCAGCAGCTTGGGCCGCAGGGACCTGGGACAAGAGACCCAGTACTTC.

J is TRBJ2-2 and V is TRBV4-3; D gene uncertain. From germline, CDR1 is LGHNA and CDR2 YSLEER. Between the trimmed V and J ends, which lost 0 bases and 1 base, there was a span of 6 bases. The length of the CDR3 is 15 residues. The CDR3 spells CASSQEAGNTGELFF. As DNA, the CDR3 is TGCGCCAGCAGCCAAGAGGCAGGGAACACCGGGGAGCTGTTTTTT.

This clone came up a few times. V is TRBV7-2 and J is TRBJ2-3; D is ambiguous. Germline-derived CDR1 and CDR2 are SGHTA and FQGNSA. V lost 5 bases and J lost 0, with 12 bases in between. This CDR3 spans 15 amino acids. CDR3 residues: CASSPNYLSTDTQYF. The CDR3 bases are TGTGCCAGCAGCCCTAACTACCTCAGCACAGATACGCAGTATTTT.

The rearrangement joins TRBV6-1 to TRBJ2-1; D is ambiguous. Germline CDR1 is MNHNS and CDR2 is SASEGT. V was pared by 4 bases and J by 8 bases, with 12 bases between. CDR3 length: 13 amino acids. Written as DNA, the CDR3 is TGTGCCAGCAGTGCTATTTTTAACCATGAGCAGTTCTTC. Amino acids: CASSAIFNHEQFF.

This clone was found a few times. DNA of the CDR3: TGTGCCTCTGGACTAGCGGGAACCACCGGGGAGCTGTTTTTT. Protein product: CASGLAGTTGELFF. This rearrangement joins TRBV5-4 to TRBJ2-2; 12 bases line up with TRBD2. J gave up 4 bases and V 10 bases, and 5 bases lay outside the gene matches. There are 14 residues in the CDR3. CDR1 is SGHNT, CDR2 YYREEE, per germline (reference sequence). The full variable domain, completed using reference TRBV5-4 and TRBJ2-2, is ETGVTQSPTHLIKTRGQQVTLRCSSQSGHNTVSWYQQALGQGPQFIFQYYREEENGRGNFPPRFSGLQFPNYSSELNVNALELDDSALYLCASGLAGTTGELFFGEGSRLTVL.

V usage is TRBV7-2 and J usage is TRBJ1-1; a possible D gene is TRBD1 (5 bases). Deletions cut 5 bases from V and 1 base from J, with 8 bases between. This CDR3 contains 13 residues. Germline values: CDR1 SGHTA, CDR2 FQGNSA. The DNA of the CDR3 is TGTGCCAGCAGCCGCGGGGGGAACACTGAAGCTTTCTTT. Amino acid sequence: CASSRGGNTEAFF.

The CDR3 sequence is CASSLLGRGPFNYGYTF. The CDR3 region has the DNA TGTGCCAGCAGTTTGTTGGGCAGGGGTCCCTTCAACTATGGCTACACCTTC. The chain uses TRBV28 and TRBJ1-2, with TRBD1 as a possible D gene (6 bases). Trimming took 3 bases from V and 2 from J, leaving 19 bases between them. The germline V gene has CDR1 MDHEN and CDR2 SYDVKM. This CDR3 has 17 residues.